This T cell receptor (beta chain) was captured in a study of blood T cell repertoires in COVID-19. This CDR3 has 15 amino acids. V was clipped by 2 bases and J by 6 bases; unmatched bases: 8. Germline CDR1 and CDR2: MRHNA and SNTAGT. The data were produced by immunoSEQ multiplex PCR, yet TCRdb's version contains in-frame clones alone and is incomplete. The table records approximately 260,000 clones, roughly 85% of them present only once. The rearrangement joins TRBV6-4 to TRBJ2-3; 7 nucleotides agree with TRBD2. Specimen: PBMCs or T cells enriched from blood (not recorded which). This TCR was recovered from a woman between 50 and 59 years old who had been exposed to COVID-19. The CDR3 DNA follows: TGTGCCAGCAGTGACGCGAGCGGGGTCGGGGATACGCAGTATTTT. This sequence encodes CASSDASGVGDTQYF.